This T cell receptor (beta chain) was captured in a study of blood T cell repertoires in COVID-19. Using immunoSEQ multiplex PCR, the repertoire was profiled, and TCRdb retains in-frame clones only, with some absent. Seen here are about 94,000 clones, approximately 87% observed once, and the top ten hold under 8%. The length of the CDR3 is 15 residues. V was pared by 10 bases and J by 1 base, with 12 bases of the junction left unmatched. Germline CDR1 and CDR2: MDHEN and SYDVKM. The rearrangement links TRBV28 to TRBJ2-5, with 7 bases aligning to TRBD1. The receptor was derived from a human donor with acute or convalescent COVID-19. The donor label of this sample is uncertain. The sample comprised peripheral blood. The CDR3 loop reads CANFRGRGFQETQYF. Here the CDR3 DNA reads TGTGCCAACTTTAGGGGGCGCGGGTTCCAAGAGACCCAGTACTTC.